These T cell receptor beta chains were read from a single sample in a study of cytomegalovirus exposure and HLA in healthy donors. Sequencing used immunoSEQ multiplex PCR; TCRdb keeps in-frame clones, though not all of them. This sample has around 120,000 clones, with about four fifths found just once. Sample: PBMCs. The source is a human donor in good health. The CDR3 runs from the conserved cysteine through the conserved F or W. The D gene is left open where the match is weak. Clone size is given for some rows only: seen once, a few or many times, or a class if the clone is expanded.

clone_size	j_call	d_call	v_call	cdr3_nt	cdr3_aa
once	TRBJ2-7	NA	TRBV5-6	TGTGCCAGCAGCTTGGACCAGCGGAGCTCCTACGAGCAGTACTTC	CASSLDQRSSYEQYF
NA	TRBJ1-2	NA	TRBV29-1	TGCACCGTCCGGGGGGAGTATGGCTACACCTTC	CTVRGEYGYTF
NA	TRBJ2-3	TRBD2	TRBV4-2	TGTGCCTGCAGCCAAGCGGGGGGTCCCATAGATACGCAGTATTTT	CACSQAGGPIDTQYF
NA	TRBJ2-1	NA	TRBV11-2	TGTGCCAGCAGCTTCACAAATGAGCAGTTCTTC	CASSFTNEQFF
NA	TRBJ2-3	TRBD1	TRBV28	TGTGCCAGCAGCACATATCCCCAGGGGGCCCCCATGCCCCCAAATACGCAGTATTTT	CASSTYPQGAPMPPNTQYF
NA	TRBJ2-4	TRBD2	TRBV6-5	TGTGCCAGCAGTTTAGGACTAGCGATAGCCAAAAACATTCAGTACTTC	CASSLGLAIAKNIQYF
NA	TRBJ1-1	NA	TRBV11-2	TGTGCCAGCACCGAATGGCAGAACACTGAAGCTTTCTTT	CASTEWQNTEAFF
once	TRBJ1-1	NA	TRBV9	TGTGCCAGCAGCGCCGGGAGACGGAACACTGAAGCTTTCTTT	CASSAGRRNTEAFF
NA	TRBJ2-3	NA	TRBV9	TGTGCCAGCAGCTACGGACAGAGCACAGATACGCAGTATTTT	CASSYGQSTDTQYF
NA	TRBJ1-5	NA	TRBV7-2	TGTGCCAGCAGCCCCCAAACCAGGGGAGTTGGGTATCAGCCCCAGCATTTT	CASSPQTRGVGYQPQHF
few	TRBJ2-7	TRBD1	TRBV6-5	TGTGCCAGCAGTGTTGGGACAGGGACAGAAGAGCAGTACTTC	CASSVGTGTEEQYF
NA	TRBJ2-3	NA	TRBV7-6	TGTGCCAGCAGCTTAGCGCCCTCCGGGGGAAAAACAGATACGCAGTATTTT	CASSLAPSGGKTDTQYF
once	TRBJ1-2	NA	TRBV7-9	TGTGCCAGCAGCCCCGCAGGGGAGTCATTTGGCTACACCTTC	CASSPAGESFGYTF
NA	TRBJ2-3	TRBD2	TRBV5-4	TGTGCCAGCAGCTTGGAGGGCCGTCTAGCGGGGAATACGCAGTATTTT	CASSLEGRLAGNTQYF
once	TRBJ2-1	TRBD2	TRBV9	TGTGCCAGCAGCGTGGGACTAGTACCCGGCAATGAGCAGTTCTTC	CASSVGLVPGNEQFF
once	TRBJ2-5	TRBD1	TRBV28	TGTGCCAGCAGTCCGACCACAGGGGTGGAGACCCAGTACTTC	CASSPTTGVETQYF
NA	TRBJ1-2	TRBD1	TRBV4-1	TGCGCCAGCAGCCCTCGGGACAGGGCGAACTATGGCTACACCTTC	CASSPRDRANYGYTF
NA	TRBJ1-6	TRBD1	TRBV19	TGTGCCAGTAGTGGGTACGCGACAGGGGGGAATTCACCCCTCCACTTT	CASSGYATGGNSPLHF
NA	TRBJ2-5	NA	TRBV19	TGTGCCAGTAGTATAGTTTCCCTAGGACAAGAGACCCAGTACTTC	CASSIVSLGQETQYF
NA	TRBJ1-5	NA	TRBV7-9	TGTTCCAGCAGCTTAGGGGGACAAAATAGCAATCAGCCCCAGCATTTT	CSSSLGGQNSNQPQHF
NA	TRBJ2-1	NA	TRBV28	TGTGCCAGCAGTCTGTCGGGCGCGGGGAGTTCCTACAATGAGCAGTTCTTC	CASSLSGAGSSYNEQFF
NA	TRBJ1-2	NA	TRBV5-1	TGCGCCAGCAGCCCTGGGGCCAGGGGCGCTGACTTCCGCTATGGCTACACCTTC	CASSPGARGADFRYGYTF
NA	TRBJ1-2	TRBD1	TRBV25-1	TGTGCCAGCAGTGGACGCCGACAGGGGGGACCGGGGGAGGGCTACACCTTC	CASSGRRQGGPGEGYTF
NA	TRBJ1-2	NA	TRBV14	TGTGCCAGCAGCCACCTAGGGCAGGAGGATGGCTACACCTTC	CASSHLGQEDGYTF
NA	TRBJ2-7	NA	TRBV5-5	TGTGCCAGCAGCCCTGGGGGCAATCCCACCTCCTACGAGCAGTACTTC	CASSPGGNPTSYEQYF
NA	TRBJ2-7	NA	TRBV18	TGTGCCAGCTCAAGACAAGAAGGGGGGGTCAGCTACGAGCAGTACTTC	CASSRQEGGVSYEQYF
NA	TRBJ2-4	NA	TRBV4-2	TGTGCCAGCAGCCAACAGTACAGGGGGGGCAACATTCAGTACTTC	CASSQQYRGGNIQYF
once	TRBJ2-1	TRBD2	TRBV7-7	TGTGCCAGCAGCAAAGTAGGTCTAGCGGGGTACAATGAGCAGTTCTTC	CASSKVGLAGYNEQFF
once	TRBJ1-1	TRBD1	TRBV7-9	TGTGCCAGCAGCTTGCATGAGGGGGCAAGCGCTGAAGCTTTCTTT	CASSLHEGASAEAFF
NA	TRBJ2-1	NA	TRBV7-6	TGTGCCAGCAGCTTAGGGCAGGGTTACAATGAGCAGTTCTTC	CASSLGQGYNEQFF
few	TRBJ1-2	TRBD1	TRBV4-1	TGCGCCAGCAGCTATGACAGGGGCTCGGACTATGGCTACACCTTC	CASSYDRGSDYGYTF
NA	TRBJ2-5	NA	TRBV7-9	TGTGCCAGCAGCCTAGAGACCCAGTACTTC	CASSLETQYF
NA	TRBJ2-7	TRBD1	TRBV7-9	TGTGCCAGCAGCCGACAGGGGGCGCGAGACGAGCAGTACTTC	CASSRQGARDEQYF
once	TRBJ1-1	NA	TRBV20-1	TGCAGTGTCGGAGGGAGCACTGAAGCTTTCTTT	CSVGGSTEAFF
NA	TRBJ2-3	NA	TRBV6-5	TGTGCCAGCAGTTACTCGGCCGGAGACACAGATACGCAGTATTTT	CASSYSAGDTDTQYF
NA	TRBJ1-5	NA	TRBV6-1	TGTGCCAGCAGTGCGGGAGACAATCAGCCCCAGCATTTT	CASSAGDNQPQHF
NA	TRBJ2-7	TRBD1	TRBV27	TGTGCCAGCAGTCCTGGGACAGGGAGCTCCTACGAGCAGTACTTC	CASSPGTGSSYEQYF
NA	TRBJ1-4	NA	TRBV9	TGTGCCAGCACCCTTACTCATTCTCGGGGTGAAAAACTGTTTTTT	CASTLTHSRGEKLFF
NA	TRBJ1-2	NA	TRBV4-2	TGTGCCAGCAGCCAAGGGCACCGCGGCAGGTCCCACGGAGGGGGCTACACCTTC	CASSQGHRGRSHGGGYTF
NA	TRBJ2-7	TRBD2	TRBV2	TGTGCCAGCACGGCGAGCGGGGGCACCTACGAGCAGTACTTC	CASTASGGTYEQYF
NA	TRBJ2-3	NA	TRBV7-6	TGTGCCAGCAGCTTCAGCTTAGCGGATACGCAGTATTTT	CASSFSLADTQYF
NA	TRBJ2-7	NA	TRBV5-4	TGTGCCAGCAGCTTGTTGAGCTCCTACGAGCAGTACTTC	CASSLLSSYEQYF
few	TRBJ1-2	NA	TRBV27	TGTGCCAGCAGTCCCTCAGAGGAGCGATTCGGTGGCTACACCTTC	CASSPSEERFGGYTF
NA	TRBJ1-1	NA	TRBV7-9	TGTGCCAGCAGCCAACAGGACGGTGAAGCTTTCTTT	CASSQQDGEAFF
NA	TRBJ2-1	NA	TRBV18	TGTGCCAGCTCACCCTTTGAGCGGCGGGGTTCCTACAATGAGCAGTTCTTC	CASSPFERRGSYNEQFF
NA	TRBJ2-4	NA	TRBV5-1	TGCGCCAGCAGCTGGGGAGGTGGTGGAAACATTCAGTACTTC	CASSWGGGGNIQYF
NA	TRBJ1-1	NA	TRBV6-1	TGTGCCAGCTTCGCCGAGGTTGGAGCTTTCTTT	CASFAEVGAFF
NA	TRBJ1-2	NA	TRBV4-1	TGCGCCAGCAGCCAAGTGGCAGGTGCCCTTTCGGGGGGCTACACCTTC	CASSQVAGALSGGYTF
NA	TRBJ2-1	NA	TRBV7-6	TGTGCCAGCAGCTCCCAAGGGGATGAGCAGTTCTTC	CASSSQGDEQFF
NA	TRBJ2-7	NA	TRBV14	TGTGCCAGCAGCCAAGGGACAGAGGTCTACTACGAGCAGTACTTC	CASSQGTEVYYEQYF
once	TRBJ1-6	NA	TRBV11-2	TGTGCCAGCAGCTTGGACAGCAGCAATTCACCCCTCCACTTT	CASSLDSSNSPLHF
NA	TRBJ2-7	TRBD2	TRBV6-6	TGTGCCAGCAGCTCGGTGTGGCGGGGGACCTACGAGCAGTACTTC	CASSSVWRGTYEQYF
few	TRBJ2-3	TRBD2	TRBV7-3	TGTGCCAGCAGCTTAAGGACTAGCGGGGGGGATACGCAGTATTTT	CASSLRTSGGDTQYF